Below, 7 T cell receptor beta chains from the same sample are listed, as sequenced in a study of T cell responses to AZD1222 COVID-19 vaccine (dated by TCRdb to the early 2020s). Library preparation employed the immunoSEQ multiplex PCR assay. This is the immuneACCESS table as TCRdb keeps it, with only in-frame sequences that have V and J called. A part of the clones is gone; compared with another copy, unresolved V genes explain less than half, and the rest is unexplained. Within this sample are over 120,000 clones, with 85% to 95% of them counted one time only. Less than 15% of the sample is held by the ten biggest clonotypes. In light of the paper, this sample's time point label describes: sample from adult after SARS-CoV-2 infection, after symptom onset. Here the sequenced sample was peripheral blood, taken after recovery from COVID-19. Every receptor here comes from an adult who had recovered from COVID-19.

This chain joins TRBV4-1 and TRBJ1-5; D unresolved. V lost 0 bases and J 6 bases, leaving 12 bases between the germline ends. The CDR3 totals 15 residues. Germline loops: CDR1 MGHRA, CDR2 YSYEKL. CDR3 region: CASSQEMRAGQPQHF. The CDR3 region has the DNA TGCGCCAGCAGCCAAGAAATGAGGGCGGGTCAGCCCCAGCATTTT.

The chain employs TRBV6-1 and TRBJ1-5; D is unclear. The CDR3 runs to 16 residues. Deletions cut 3 bases from V and 7 bases from J, with 19 bases between. The germline V gene encodes CDR1 MNHNS and CDR2 SASEGT. The CDR3 nucleotides are TGTGCCAGCAGTGACCCGGCGGGAAGGTCAGTACAGCCCCAGCATTTT. Translated: CASSDPAGRSVQPQHF.

CDR3 in DNA: TGTGCCAGCAGCGTCCTTAGCGGGGGCTCCTACAATGAGCAGTTCTTC. Translating it yields CASSVLSGGSYNEQFF. The chain has TRBV7-6 and TRBJ2-1; 9 nucleotides line up with TRBD2. The CDR3 is 16 amino acids. Germline trimming cut 5 bases from V and 0 bases from J; bases unmatched to any gene: 5. The germline CDR1 and CDR2 sequences are SGHVS and FNYEAQ.

This chain uses TRBV19 with TRBJ2-1, with TRBD2 matching over 8 bases. Per germline, CDR1 LNHDA and CDR2 SQIVND (reference sequence). The CDR3 runs 15 residues. Trimming removed 6 bases from V and 0 bases from J; junction bases left unmatched: 4. The CDR3 spells CASRVAGYSYNEQFF. The DNA of the CDR3 is TGTGCCAGTAGAGTAGCGGGGTACTCCTACAATGAGCAGTTCTTC.

CDR3 bases: TGTGCCACCAGTGATTTTGGGGAAAAACTGTTTTTT. The encoded protein is CATSDFGEKLFF. This chain uses TRBV24-1 with TRBJ1-4, with D unresolved. CDR3 length: 12 residues. In germline, CDR1 is KGHDR, CDR2 SFDVKD. Trimming left V 1 base short and J 8 bases short, with 4 bases between.

The chain uses TRBV2 and TRBJ1-6, with 8 bases identical to TRBD1. After removal of 5 bases from V and 3 bases from J, the junction contained 3 bases not matched to a gene. Germline CDR1 reads SNHLY; CDR2 reads FYNNEI. The CDR3 length is 15 residues. This chain's CDR3 is CASSPDRGYNSPLHF. The CDR3, as DNA: TGTGCCAGCAGTCCTGACAGGGGCTATAATTCACCCCTCCACTTT.

Turning to this clone: This may come from a read error, since a much larger clone is one base off. The rearrangement links TRBV10-1 to TRBJ2-2; D unclear. Trimming left V 6 bases short and J 0 bases short, with 2 bases between. Germline V gene lookup returns CDR1 WNHNN and CDR2 SYGVQD (reference sequence). The CDR3 spans 12 residues. The chain's CDR3 is CASSSNTGELFF. The CDR3 region has the DNA TGCGCCAGCAGCTCGAACACCGGGGAGCTGTTTTTT.